The entry below describes one T cell receptor beta chain. In the original analysis: Reference gene primer amplification yielded estimated nucleated cell counts. Using immunoSEQ multiplex PCR, the repertoire was profiled, and TCRdb retains in-frame clones only, with some absent. From that table come the V and J calls and clone size; the DNA was used to work out D and trimming. The sample lists around 300,000 clones, 75% to 85% occurring once. The data stem from a study of blood T cell repertoires in COVID-19. The overall study: Both acute and convalescent COVID-19 samples were obtained from the United States, Italy and Spain.

The V gene's germline CDR1 is KGHSH and CDR2 LQKENI. The ends were cut back, 3 bases at V and 3 bases at J, with 13 bases in the middle. This CDR3 comprises 15 residues. The receptor comes from a human donor in a cohort sampled during active COVID-19. The V gene is TRBV18, the J gene TRBJ2-3; the D gene is possibly TRBD2 (6 bases). Sample: peripheral blood. CDR3 loop: CASSPGLAKTDTQYF. In DNA, the CDR3 is TGTGCCAGCTCACCGGGCCTAGCGAAGACAGATACGCAGTATTTT.